This T cell receptor (beta chain) came from a study of blood T cell repertoires in COVID-19. At the level of the study: Nucleic acid was either cDNA or gDNA, and it came from T cells, B-cell-depleted T cells, or PBMCs.

Per the authors' pipeline: Amplifying reference gene primers gave estimates of nucleated cell counts. Data came from immunoSEQ multiplex PCR; TCRdb stores just in-frame clones and leaves some out. From that table come the V and J calls and clone size; the DNA was used to work out D and trimming. The sample holds 45,000 to 65,000 clones, roughly 90% seen once. Germline assignment: CDR1 SGHAT and CDR2 FQNNGV. The CDR3 contains 19 residues. Trimming removed 2 bases from V and 0 bases from J, with 23 bases in between. Input material: peripheral blood. The V gene is TRBV11-2, the J gene TRBJ2-7; tentative D call: TRBD1 (5 bases). The receptor was isolated from a human donor in a cohort sampled during active COVID-19. The CDR3 loop is CASSLNLLGFGADSYEQYF. DNA of the CDR3: TGTGCCAGCAGCTTAAACTTGCTAGGGTTTGGGGCCGACTCCTACGAGCAGTACTTC.